Following are 28 T cell receptor beta chains from one sample sequenced in a study of cytomegalovirus exposure and HLA in healthy donors. A multiplex PCR was run with 60 Vbeta primers and 13 Jbeta primers. The repertoire was sequenced with immunoSEQ multiplex PCR; TCRdb's copy has only in-frame clones and lacks some. The sample lists around 150,000 clones, over 70% occurring once. Sequencing was carried out using PBMCs. These receptors originate from a male donor in good health and CMV-seronegative.

CDR3 sequence reads: CASSSGQARTEAFF. DNA for the CDR3: TGTGCCAGCAGTTCGGGACAGGCGAGGACTGAAGCTTTCTTT. The chain joins TRBV2 to TRBJ1-1, with 8 bases lining up with TRBD1. V gave up 5 bases and J gave up 5 bases; unmatched junction bases: 7. The germline CDR1 and CDR2 sequences are SNHLY and FYNNEI. The CDR3 sequence is 14 residues long.

The chain uses TRBV7-9 and TRBJ2-6; perhaps TRBD1 as D (6 bases). Germline V gives CDR1 SEHNR, CDR2 FQNEAQ (reference sequence). This CDR3 is 14 amino acids long. Trimming removed 3 bases at V and 5 bases at J, with 8 bases between. CDR3 in amino acids: CASSFRDRANVLTF. CDR3 sequence (DNA): TGTGCCAGCAGCTTCCGGGACAGGGCCAACGTCCTGACTTTC.

The genes are TRBV29-1 and TRBJ1-2; D call uncertain. This CDR3 spans 11 amino acids. The V end lost 4 bases, the J end lost 8 bases, and 11 bases lay between the germline ends. Germline V lookup: CDR1 SQVTM, CDR2 ANQGSEA. The CDR3, as DNA: TGCAGCGTTGTCCGAGGGTACGGCTACACCTTC. Translation gives CSVVRGYGYTF.

This sequence joins TRBV27 and TRBJ2-7; perhaps TRBD1 as D (6 bases). The CDR3 length is 16 residues. Germline CDR1 reads MNHEY; CDR2 reads SMNVEV (reference sequence). V was cut by 8 bases and J by 0 bases, with 20 bases left in between. The CDR3 is CASGPRGQRFSYEQYF. The CDR3 bases are TGTGCCAGCGGCCCCCGAGGACAGCGCTTCTCCTACGAGCAGTACTTC.

This clone was counted once. The chain couples TRBV2 to TRBJ1-2; the match to TRBD1 covers 9 bases. CDR3 length: 16 residues. V shed 7 bases and J 5 bases; nucleotides not matched to a gene: 14. CDR1 is SNHLY and CDR2 is FYNNEI in the germline V gene. The CDR3 is CASTGERTGVRYGYTF. In DNA, the CDR3 is TGTGCCAGCACGGGGGAGAGGACAGGGGTAAGATATGGCTACACCTTC.

This sequence joins TRBV5-1 and TRBJ2-7, with 7 bases aligning to TRBD1. This CDR3 region has 14 residues. J lost 3 bases, V lost 0 bases, and 3 bases had no gene match. CDR1 and CDR2 (germline): SGHRS, YFSETQ. The chain's CDR3 is CASSLGDRGYEQYF. CDR3 DNA sequence: TGCGCCAGCAGCTTGGGGGACAGAGGCTACGAGCAGTACTTC. The full variable domain, rest sourced from reference TRBV5-1 and TRBJ2-7, is KAGVTQTPRYLIKTRGQQVTLSCSPISGHRSVSWYQQTPGQGLQFLFEYFSETQRNKGNFPGRFSGRQFSNSRSEMNVSTLELGDSALYLCASSLGDRGYEQYFGPGTRLTVT.

The rearrangement uses TRBV2 and TRBJ2-1; the D is unclear. The CDR3 sequence is 14 residues long. CDR1 and CDR2 (germline): SNHLY, FYNNEI. V gave up 4 bases and J gave up 3 bases, with 10 bases separating them. The DNA for the CDR3 is TGTGCCAGCAGTGGAACTATCCTCTACAATGAGCAGTTCTTC. It specifies CASSGTILYNEQFF. Together with reference TRBV2 and TRBJ2-1, the CDR3 gives the full variable domain: EPEVTQTPSHQVTQMGQEVILRCVPISNHLYFYWYRQILGQKVEFLVSFYNNEISEKSEIFDDQFSVERPDGSNFTLKIRSTKLEDSAMYFCASSGTILYNEQFFGPGTRLTVL.

This clone was observed a handful of times. This chain connects TRBV7-2 to TRBJ2-5; D not resolved. The V end lost 1 base, the J end lost 1 base, and 4 bases lay between the germline ends. Germline lookup yields CDR1 SGHTA and CDR2 FQGNSA. The CDR3 runs 13 residues. The CDR3 nucleotides read TGTGCCAGCAGCTTAGGGGCCCAAGAGACCCAGTACTTC. Its protein is CASSLGAQETQYF.

This sequence joins TRBV7-2 and TRBJ1-3; perhaps TRBD1 as D (6 bases). Trimming removed 7 bases from V and 1 base from J, with 17 bases in between. The germline V gene encodes CDR1 SGHTA and CDR2 FQGNSA. The CDR3 spans 16 residues. The CDR3 protein is CASTRFGGRSGNTIYF. The CDR3 DNA sequence: TGTGCCAGCACCCGATTCGGGGGGCGATCTGGAAACACCATATATTTT.

This clone has only one observation. The rearrangement links TRBV5-6 to TRBJ1-5, with TRBD1 matching 9 bases. Germline V gene lookup returns CDR1 SGHDT and CDR2 YYEEEE. CDR3 length equals 14 residues. The V gene end was trimmed by 5 bases and the J gene end by 4 bases; junction bases not matched to a gene: 4. For the CDR3, the DNA is TGTGCCAGCAGTCCCGGGACAGGGAATCAGCCCCAGCATTTT. Translation: CASSPGTGNQPQHF. Supplemented by reference TRBV5-6 and TRBJ1-5, the full variable domain reads DAGVTQSPTHLIKTRGQQVTLRCSPKSGHDTVSWYQQALGQGPQFIFQYYEEEERQRGNFPDRFSGHQFPNYSSELNVNALLLGDSALYLCASSPGTGNQPQHFGDGTRLSIL.

The chain has TRBV7-2 and TRBJ1-6; TRBD1 agrees at 8 bases. V shed 0 bases and J 9 bases; nucleotides not matched to a gene: 7. This CDR3 spans 16 amino acids. Germline assignment: CDR1 SGHTA and CDR2 FQGNSA. The CDR3 region is CASSLALGQGGSPLHF. In nucleotides, the CDR3 is TGTGCCAGCAGCTTAGCGTTAGGACAGGGAGGTTCACCCCTCCACTTT.

Note on this clone: Germline is not matched at one junction end, which may reflect a read error. The chain couples TRBV2 to TRBJ2-5; unclear D gene. With the DNA end fitting TRBJ2-7 better, the J assignment may be wrong. The CDR3 is 14 amino acids. In germline, CDR1 is SNHLY, CDR2 FYNNEI. The CDR3 is CASREGSPSYEQYF. The DNA of the CDR3 is TGTGCCAGCAGGGAAGGATCCCCCTCTTACGAGCAGTACTTC.

This clone was seen more than once but under ten times. This chain joins TRBV19 and TRBJ2-2, with D perhaps TRBD2 (6 bases). CDR1 and CDR2 (germline): LNHDA, SQIVND (reference sequence). The CDR3 extends over 16 amino acids. Trimming left V 6 bases short and J 4 bases short, with 18 bases between. CDR3 region: CASRKWGVTLTGELFF. Written as DNA, the CDR3 is TGTGCCAGTAGGAAGTGGGGGGTTACTCTCACCGGGGAGCTGTTTTTT.

This chain uses TRBV9 with TRBJ2-2, with a weak D call TRBD2 (5 bases). Germline CDR1 reads SGDLS; CDR2 reads YYNGEE. V shed 0 bases and J shed 6 bases, with 12 bases lying between them. The CDR3 has 15 amino acids. The CDR3 nucleotides read TGTGCCAGCAGCGTAGGTCAGATGGGAGCCGGGGAGCTGTTTTTT. Residues: CASSVGQMGAGELFF.

The sample holds a few counts of this clone. J is TRBJ2-3 and V is TRBV6-7; 11 bases fit TRBD2. TRBV6-7 carries the ORF label, with uncertain function. The CDR3 runs 15 residues. V lost 6 bases, J lost 2 bases, and 4 bases stayed unmatched. The chain's CDR3 is CASSLSGGATDTQYF. The DNA for the CDR3 is TGTGCCAGCAGCCTTAGCGGGGGGGCCACAGATACGCAGTATTTT.

The rearrangement uses TRBV6-5 and TRBJ2-1; 8 bases are a match to TRBD1. Trimming at V came to 2 bases and at J to 3 bases, leaving 3 bases not matched to a gene. The CDR3 has 15 residues. Germline V lookup: CDR1 MNHEY, CDR2 SVGAGI. CDR3 residues: CASSYATGVYNEQFF. The DNA of the CDR3 is TGTGCCAGCAGTTACGCGACAGGGGTCTACAATGAGCAGTTCTTC.

The rearrangement uses TRBV6-4 and TRBJ2-2, with unresolved D. Germline-derived CDR1 and CDR2 are MRHNA and SNTAGT. The CDR3 runs to 12 residues. Trimming removed 8 bases from V and 4 bases from J, with 8 bases in between. The CDR3: CASGRGTGELFF. In DNA form, the CDR3 reads TGTGCCAGCGGAAGAGGCACCGGGGAGCTGTTTTTT.

The V call is TRBV5-1, the J call TRBJ1-1; TRBD1 agrees at 7 bases. Unmatched junction bases numbered 7, after V lost 0 bases and J lost 5 bases. Germline CDR1 and CDR2: SGHRS and YFSETQ. This CDR3 is built from 15 residues. For the CDR3, the DNA is TGCGCCAGCAGCTTGGATACAGGGGTAGGGACTGAAGCTTTCTTT. Amino acid sequence: CASSLDTGVGTEAFF.

This clone has only a few counts. This rearrangement joins TRBV4-2 to TRBJ2-7, with TRBD2 matching over 7 bases. CDR3 length: 11 residues. Germline V lookup: CDR1 LGHNA, CDR2 YNFKEQ. The V and J ends lost 8 bases and 3 bases, in that order; junction bases with no gene match: 1. Written as DNA, the CDR3 is TGTGCCAGCGGGGACTACTACGAGCAGTACTTC. This sequence encodes CASGDYYEQYF.

This sequence joins TRBV6-1 and TRBJ2-7, with TRBD1 identical over 11 bases. The CDR3 extends over 17 amino acids. Germline CDR1 and CDR2: MNHNS and SASEGT. V shed 1 base, J shed 3 bases, and the junction held 8 bases outside the gene matches. For the CDR3, the DNA is TGTGCCAGCAGTGAAGTCATTTGGGACAGGGGGAACTACGAGCAGTACTTC. Encoded protein: CASSEVIWDRGNYEQYF.

The genes are TRBV7-2 and TRBJ1-2; 7 bases match TRBD1. This CDR3 comprises 14 residues. V dropped 0 bases and J dropped 4; count of bases not matched to a gene: 2. In germline, CDR1 is SGHTA, CDR2 FQGNSA. In DNA, the CDR3 is TGTGCCAGCAGCTTAGCCAGGGGGGTCTATGGCTACACCTTC. Translated: CASSLARGVYGYTF. Together with reference TRBV7-2 and TRBJ1-2, the CDR3 gives the full variable domain: GAGVSQSPSNKVTEKGKDVELRCDPISGHTALYWYRQSLGQGLEFLIYFQGNSAPDKSGLPSDRFSAERTGGSVSTLTIQRTQQEDSAVYLCASSLARGVYGYTFGSGTRLTVV.

This chain links TRBV19 with TRBJ1-5, with 7 nucleotides matching TRBD1. Germline V CDR1 and CDR2: LNHDA, SQIVND (reference sequence). The CDR3 is made up of 15 amino acids. Germline trimming cut 4 bases from V and 6 bases from J; bases unmatched to any gene: 9. CDR3 region: CASSRDRDAGQPQHF. In nucleotides, the CDR3 is TGTGCCAGTAGTAGAGACAGGGATGCAGGTCAGCCCCAGCATTTT.

The chain couples TRBV6-1 to TRBJ2-7; 7 bases are shared with TRBD1. The germline V gene has CDR1 MNHNS and CDR2 SASEGT. The CDR3 is 16 residues long. The J segment lost 3 bases and the V segment lost 2 bases, leaving 10 bases of the junction unmatched. As DNA, the CDR3 is TGTGCCAGCAGTGAACCTGGACAGGAGCCCCTCTACGAGCAGTACTTC. Amino acid sequence: CASSEPGQEPLYEQYF.

This CDR3 is CARSFQPYSDGVSYGYTF. As DNA, the CDR3 is TGTGCCAGAAGCTTCCAACCCTACTCTGACGGAGTCTCCTATGGCTACACCTTC. J is TRBJ1-2 and V is TRBV5-3, with no clear D. TRBV5-3 is reported as an ORF; its role is uncertain. V lost 2 bases and J 4 bases, leaving 24 bases between the germline ends. This CDR3 region has 18 residues.

CDR3 nucleotide sequence: TGTGCCAGCAGCGTAGAGGGGAATTCACCCCTCCACTTT. Protein product: CASSVEGNSPLHF. The V gene is TRBV9, the J gene TRBJ1-6, with D possibly TRBD1 on 5 matching bases. CDR1 is SGDLS and CDR2 is YYNGEE in the germline V gene. V lost 0 bases, J lost 7 bases, and 5 bases lay in between. The CDR3 contains 13 residues.

The chain is built from TRBV30 and TRBJ2-5; unclear D gene. The tail of the sequence fits TRBJ2-7 better, so the J call may be wrong. Germline-derived CDR1 and CDR2 are GTSNPN and SVGIG (reference sequence). The CDR3 is 11 amino acids. The CDR3 region is CAWSSPYEQYF. CDR3 in DNA: TGTGCCTGGAGTTCCCCATACGAGCAGTACTTC.

This sequence joins TRBV6-5 and TRBJ1-2; 12 nucleotides agree with TRBD1. The CDR3 is 16 residues long. Trimming at V came to 0 bases and at J to 3 bases, leaving 2 bases not matched to a gene. The V gene's germline CDR1 is MNHEY and CDR2 SVGAGI. The CDR3 loop is CASSYSGTGGHYGYTF. CDR3 nucleotides: TGTGCCAGCAGTTACTCCGGGACAGGGGGCCACTATGGCTACACCTTC.

The chain combines TRBV4-3 with TRBJ2-1; 12 bases are a match to TRBD2. This CDR3 comprises 17 residues. The V and J ends lost 0 bases and 8 bases, in that order; junction bases with no gene match: 8. Germline CDR1 is LGHNA and CDR2 is YSLEER. The CDR3 spells CASSQDLAGGPGDEQFF. The CDR3 region has the DNA TGCGCCAGCAGCCAAGACCTAGCGGGGGGGCCCGGAGATGAGCAGTTCTTC.